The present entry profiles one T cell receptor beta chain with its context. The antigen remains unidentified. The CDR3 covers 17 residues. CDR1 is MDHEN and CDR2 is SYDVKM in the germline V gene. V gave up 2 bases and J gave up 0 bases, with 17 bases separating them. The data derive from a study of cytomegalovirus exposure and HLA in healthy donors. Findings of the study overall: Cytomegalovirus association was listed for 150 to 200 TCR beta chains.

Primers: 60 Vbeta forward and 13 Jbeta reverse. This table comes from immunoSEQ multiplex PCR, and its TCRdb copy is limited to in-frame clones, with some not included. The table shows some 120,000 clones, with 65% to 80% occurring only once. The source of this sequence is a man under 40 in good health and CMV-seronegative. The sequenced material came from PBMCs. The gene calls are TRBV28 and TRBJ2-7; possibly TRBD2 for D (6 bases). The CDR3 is CASSLTPGSGGSYEQYF. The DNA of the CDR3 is TGTGCCAGCAGTTTAACCCCAGGTAGCGGTGGCTCCTACGAGCAGTACTTC.